The T cell receptor (beta chain) under discussion was sequenced for a study of lymphopenia after photon versus proton radiotherapy. V was pared by 7 bases and J by 2 bases, with 9 bases between. Germline V gene sequence: CDR1 SNHLY, CDR2 FYNNEI. The CDR3 sequence is 13 residues long. Study-level findings and limits: Oligoclonal CD8+ Temra expansion after nadir drove photon patients' diversity drop.

Clones were read by immunoSEQ multiplex PCR, and TCRdb kept only the in-frame ones, dropping some. This sample yields 150,000 or so clones, of which 80% to 90% are seen a single time; 4% to 5% belongs to the top ten. About this clone itself: Its antigen is as yet unknown.

This sample comprised peripheral blood, obtained from a patient treated with photon-based radiotherapy. The source is a man aged 50 to 59 with gastric cancer. This chain connects TRBV2 to TRBJ1-5; D is ambiguous. The CDR3 DNA sequence: TGTGCCAGCAACTATGGGGGCAATCAGCCCCAGCATTTT. Translation: CASNYGGNQPQHF.